The source of this T cell receptor beta chain is a study of shared clonotypes between healthy human individuals. Naive CD8 cells lacked CD45RO, underwent positive selection for CCR7 and left out terminally differentiated effector memory CD45RA+ cells. CDR3 length: 14 amino acids. With 5 bases removed from V and 0 bases from J, the gap between germline ends came to 8 bases. Germline CDR1 is GTSNPN and CDR2 is SVGIG (reference sequence). In the original processing: ImmunoSEQ output held junction-only sequences without quality scores, so filtering differed. This table comes from immunoSEQ multiplex PCR, and its TCRdb copy is limited to in-frame clones, with some not included. The DNA gave D and trimming, while V, J and clone size come from that table. The profile shows some 580,000 clones, roughly 98% of them singletons.

The specimen was naive CD8+ T cells sorted from blood. The receptor's source is a young man in good health. This sequence joins TRBV30 and TRBJ2-6, with no clear D. The CDR3 DNA reads TGTGCCTGGGAAGTGGTCTCTGGGGCCAACGTCCTGACTTTC. Protein: CAWEVVSGANVLTF.